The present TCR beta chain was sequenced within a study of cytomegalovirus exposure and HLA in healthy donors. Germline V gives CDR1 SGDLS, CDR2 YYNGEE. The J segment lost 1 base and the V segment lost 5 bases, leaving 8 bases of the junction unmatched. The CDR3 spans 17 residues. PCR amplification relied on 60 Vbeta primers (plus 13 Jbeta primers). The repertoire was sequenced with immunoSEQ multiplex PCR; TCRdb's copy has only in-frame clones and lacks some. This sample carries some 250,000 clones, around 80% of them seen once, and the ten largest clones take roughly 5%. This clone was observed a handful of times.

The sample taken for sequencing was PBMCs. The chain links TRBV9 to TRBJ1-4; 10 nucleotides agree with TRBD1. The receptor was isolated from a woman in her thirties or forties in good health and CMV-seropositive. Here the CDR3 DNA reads TGTGCCAGCAGTGGGGACAGGGGAAGACTAACTAATGAAAAACTGTTTTTT. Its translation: CASSGDRGRLTNEKLFF.